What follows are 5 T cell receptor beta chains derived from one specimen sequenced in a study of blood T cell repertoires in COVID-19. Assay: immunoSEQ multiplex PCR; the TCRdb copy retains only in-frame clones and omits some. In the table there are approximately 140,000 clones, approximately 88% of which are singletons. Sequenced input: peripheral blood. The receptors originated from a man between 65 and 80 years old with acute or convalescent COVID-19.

CDR3 sequence: CASSFYRGRPSYEQYF. CDR3 nucleotides: TGTGCCAGCAGCTTTTACAGGGGGCGTCCCTCCTACGAGCAGTACTTC. The V gene is TRBV28, the J gene TRBJ2-7; 9 bases align to TRBD1. Germline V CDR1 and CDR2: MDHEN, SYDVKM. The junction had 9 bases not matched to a gene; V was cut back by 6 bases and J by 0 bases. This CDR3 is built from 16 residues.

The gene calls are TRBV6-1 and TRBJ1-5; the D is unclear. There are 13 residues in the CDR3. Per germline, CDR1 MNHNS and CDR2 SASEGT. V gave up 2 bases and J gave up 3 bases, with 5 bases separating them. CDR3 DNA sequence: TGTGCCAGCAGTGAACTTCCCAATCAGCCCCAGCATTTT. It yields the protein CASSELPNQPQHF.

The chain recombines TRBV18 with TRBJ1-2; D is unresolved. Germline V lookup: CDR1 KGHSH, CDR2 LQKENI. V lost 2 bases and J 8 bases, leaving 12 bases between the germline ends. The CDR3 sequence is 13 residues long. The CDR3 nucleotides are TGTGCCAGCTCACCAGACAAGGCCGGAGGCTACACCTTC. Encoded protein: CASSPDKAGGYTF.

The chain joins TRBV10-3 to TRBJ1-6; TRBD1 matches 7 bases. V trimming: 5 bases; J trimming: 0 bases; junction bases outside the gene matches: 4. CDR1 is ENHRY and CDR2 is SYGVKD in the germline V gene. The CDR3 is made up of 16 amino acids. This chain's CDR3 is CAISNRDSSYNSPLHF. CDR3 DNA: TGTGCCATCAGTAACAGGGACAGCTCCTATAATTCACCCCTCCACTTT.

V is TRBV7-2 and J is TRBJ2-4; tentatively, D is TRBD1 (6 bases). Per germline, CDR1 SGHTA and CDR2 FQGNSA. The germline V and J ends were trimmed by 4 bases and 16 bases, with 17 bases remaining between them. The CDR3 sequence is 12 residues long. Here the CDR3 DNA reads TGTGCCAGCAGCTCAAGGACAGTATCTTTCTACTTC. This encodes CASSSRTVSFYF.